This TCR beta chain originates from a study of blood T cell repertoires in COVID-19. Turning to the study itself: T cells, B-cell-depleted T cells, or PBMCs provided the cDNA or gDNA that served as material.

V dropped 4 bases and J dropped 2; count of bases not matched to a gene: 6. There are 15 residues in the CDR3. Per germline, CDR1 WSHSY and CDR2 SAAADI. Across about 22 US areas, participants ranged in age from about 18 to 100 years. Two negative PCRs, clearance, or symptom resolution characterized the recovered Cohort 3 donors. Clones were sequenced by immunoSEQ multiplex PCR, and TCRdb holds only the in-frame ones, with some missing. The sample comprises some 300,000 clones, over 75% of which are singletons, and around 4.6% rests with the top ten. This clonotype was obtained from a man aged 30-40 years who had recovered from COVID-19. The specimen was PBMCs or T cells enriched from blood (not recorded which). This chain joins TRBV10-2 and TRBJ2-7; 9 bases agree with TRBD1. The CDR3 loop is CASSGGQGGTYEQYF. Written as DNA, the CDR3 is TGCGCCAGCAGTGGGGGACAGGGAGGTACCTACGAGCAGTACTTC.